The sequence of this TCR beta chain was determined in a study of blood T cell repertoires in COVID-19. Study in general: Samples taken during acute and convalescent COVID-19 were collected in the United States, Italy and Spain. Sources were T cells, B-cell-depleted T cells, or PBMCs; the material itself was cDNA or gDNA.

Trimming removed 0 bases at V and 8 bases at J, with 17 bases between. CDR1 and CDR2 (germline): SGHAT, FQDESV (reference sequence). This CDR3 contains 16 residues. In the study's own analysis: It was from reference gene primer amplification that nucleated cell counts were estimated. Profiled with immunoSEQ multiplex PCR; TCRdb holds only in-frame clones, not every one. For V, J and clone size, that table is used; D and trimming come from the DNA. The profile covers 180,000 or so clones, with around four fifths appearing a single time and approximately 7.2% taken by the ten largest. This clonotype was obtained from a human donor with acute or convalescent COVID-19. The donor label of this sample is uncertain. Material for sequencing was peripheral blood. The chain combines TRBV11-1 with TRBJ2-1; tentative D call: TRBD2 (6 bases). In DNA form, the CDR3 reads TGTGCCAGCAGCTTAGCGGGAGGCCGACCGGTAGATGAGCAGTTCTTC. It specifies CASSLAGGRPVDEQFF.